The 23 T cell receptor beta chains presented below share a single source sample, sequenced in a study of vaccination and CD4 T cells after COVID-19. Cultured CD4+ T-cell DNA underwent Oncomine TCR Beta short-read sequencing. TCRdb recomputed calls from the PCR reads with MiXCR, one row per CDR3 protein. The table has about 11,000 distinct CDR3 sequences, roughly 56% seen once. These TCRs are of unknown antigen specificity. Treatment defined: roughly ten-day PBMC culture with coronavirus spike peptide pools or control peptides (ViraFEST assay). Sequencing was performed on CD4+ T cells from blood, cultured in vitro. The receptors were gathered from a human donor who had recovered from COVID-19.

This clonotype was counted between two and nine times. The chain couples TRBV10-3 to TRBJ1-1; D remains unclear. The CDR3 length is 13 residues. Trimming took 8 bases from V and 1 from J, leaving 11 bases between them. Germline CDR1 and CDR2: ENHRY and SYGVKD. The CDR3, as DNA: TGTGCCATCGCCCGTGGGGAGAACACTGAAGCTTTCTTT. Protein: CAIARGENTEAFF.

This clonotype was observed a few times. The V call is TRBV18, the J call TRBJ2-5; no reliable D call. The CDR3 has 14 residues. CDR1 is KGHSH and CDR2 is LQKENI in the germline V gene. Trimming stripped 0 bases from V and 1 base from J, with 6 bases between. CDR3 DNA: TGTGCCAGCTCACCACCTACCAGCCAAGAGACCCAGTACTTC. Amino acid sequence: CASSPPTSQETQYF.

The chain joins TRBV5-4 to TRBJ2-3; TRBD2 aligns across 8 bases. V lost 3 bases and J lost 1; bases outside the gene matches: 4. The germline CDR1 and CDR2 sequences are SGHNT and YYREEE (reference sequence). The CDR3 runs to 15 residues. Written as DNA, the CDR3 is TGTGCCAGCAGCTCTCAGACTAGCGGCACAGATACGCAGTATTTT. The encoded protein is CASSSQTSGTDTQYF.

This clonotype was seen only once. The V call is TRBV2, the J call TRBJ2-1; 7 bases agree with TRBD2. Trimming removed 3 bases from V and 1 base from J; junction bases left unmatched: 6. Germline CDR1 and CDR2: SNHLY and FYNNEI. The CDR3 spans 16 residues. The CDR3 protein is CASSELRESSYNEQFF. As DNA, the CDR3 is TGTGCCAGCAGTGAGCTGCGGGAGTCATCCTACAATGAGCAGTTCTTC.

This chain uses TRBV6-1 with TRBJ2-7, with TRBD1 matching 8 bases. There are 13 residues in the CDR3. Germline V gene sequence: CDR1 MNHNS, CDR2 SASEGT. V lost 6 bases, J lost 2 bases, and 3 bases stayed unmatched. CDR3 nucleotides: TGTGCCAGCAGGGACAGGGCTACCTACGAGCAGTACTTC. Protein: CASRDRATYEQYF.

In this sample, this clonotype turned up a few times. V gene TRBV2 combines with J gene TRBJ1-5, with 8 bases fitting TRBD1. The germline V gene has CDR1 SNHLY and CDR2 FYNNEI. This CDR3 contains 14 residues. V lost 3 bases and J lost 5; bases outside the gene matches: 3. CDR3 residues: CASSEDRAYQPQHF. In DNA, the CDR3 is TGTGCCAGCAGTGAGGACAGGGCGTATCAGCCCCAGCATTTT.

This clonotype was recorded once. V gene TRBV29-1 combines with J gene TRBJ2-7, with 9 bases aligning to TRBD1. The CDR3 is 13 amino acids. Germline V gene lookup returns CDR1 SQVTM and CDR2 ANQGSEA. V lost 1 base to trimming and J lost 2 bases; unmatched junction nucleotides: 0. CDR3 coding DNA: TGCAGCGTTGAAGGACAGGGGGCCTACGAGCAGTACTTC. Translated: CSVEGQGAYEQYF.

By share, this clonotype ranks as large. DNA for the CDR3: TGTGCCAGTAGTGCCGTTGACAGCTTGAACACTGAAGCTTTCTTT. The encoded protein is CASSAVDSLNTEAFF. The chain joins TRBV19 to TRBJ1-1, with D possibly matching TRBD1 (5 bases). CDR1 is LNHDA, CDR2 SQIVND, per germline (reference sequence). Trimming removed 5 bases from V and 0 bases from J, with 13 bases in between. This CDR3 spans 15 amino acids.

The chain uses TRBV6-1 and TRBJ2-6, with D perhaps TRBD2 (5 bases). This CDR3 region has 15 residues. Trimming stripped 7 bases from V and 2 bases from J, with 12 bases between. From germline, CDR1 is MNHNS and CDR2 SASEGT. In DNA, the CDR3 is TGTGCCAGCAAAGCCGAGGGAACTGGGGCCAACGTCCTGACTTTC. Translating it yields CASKAEGTGANVLTF.

This clonotype was counted between two and nine times. This rearrangement joins TRBV19 to TRBJ1-5; D uncertain. This CDR3 is built from 14 residues. Per the germline V gene, CDR1 is LNHDA and CDR2 is SQIVND (reference sequence). V lost 3 bases, J lost 3 bases, and 9 bases lay in between. The CDR3: CASSMDGYNQPQHF. CDR3 in DNA: TGTGCCAGTAGTATGGACGGATACAATCAGCCCCAGCATTTT.

This chain connects TRBV19 to TRBJ1-6; D is perhaps TRBD1 (6 bases). Trimming left V 6 bases short and J 10 bases short, with 19 bases between. Germline loops: CDR1 LNHDA, CDR2 SQIVND (reference sequence). CDR3 length: 15 amino acids. This CDR3 reads CASSTSGEGGSPLHF. As DNA, the CDR3 is TGTGCCAGTAGCACGTCAGGGGAAGGCGGATCACCCCTCCACTTT.

This chain joins TRBV20-1 and TRBJ2-1; the match to TRBD2 covers 7 bases. The CDR3 totals 13 residues. Looked up from germline, CDR1 is DFQATT and CDR2 is SNEGSKA (reference sequence). V gave up 5 bases and J gave up 7 bases; unmatched junction bases: 8. This chain's CDR3 is CSAYLGLVNEQFF. The CDR3 DNA reads as TGCAGTGCTTACCTCGGACTAGTGAATGAGCAGTTCTTC.

The rearrangement uses TRBV11-2 and TRBJ1-2; no reliable D call. The germline gives CDR1 SGHAT, CDR2 FQNNGV. This CDR3 is built from 13 residues. Between the trimmed V and J ends, which lost 0 bases and 6 bases, there was a span of 8 bases. The CDR3, as DNA: TGTGCCAGCAGCTTAGACCGGGCGGATGGCTACACCTTC. The encoded protein is CASSLDRADGYTF.

J is TRBJ2-7 and V is TRBV7-9; TRBD2 matches 9 bases. V lost 3 bases and J lost 1; bases outside the gene matches: 4. The CDR3 runs 15 residues. Per the germline V gene, CDR1 is SEHNR and CDR2 is FQNEAQ (reference sequence). This CDR3 is CASSFLSGRSYEQYF. The CDR3 DNA reads TGTGCCAGCAGCTTCCTTAGCGGGAGATCCTACGAGCAGTACTTC.

The chain is built from TRBV20-1 and TRBJ2-1; D remains ambiguous. The length of the CDR3 is 15 residues. Trimming took 6 bases from V and 2 from J, leaving 17 bases between them. CDR1 DFQATT and CDR2 SNEGSKA come from the germline V gene (reference sequence). The CDR3 spells CSAPPARNTYNEQFF. CDR3 in DNA: TGCAGTGCCCCTCCGGCCCGAAATACCTACAATGAGCAGTTCTTC.

The genes are TRBV30 and TRBJ2-1, with 9 bases lining up with TRBD2. V shed 0 bases and J 4 bases; nucleotides not matched to a gene: 4. Germline V CDR1 and CDR2: GTSNPN, SVGIG (reference sequence). This CDR3 comprises 15 residues. The CDR3 reads CAWSVAAGGYNEQFF. The CDR3 nucleotides are TGTGCCTGGAGTGTAGCAGCGGGAGGATACAATGAGCAGTTCTTC. Variable domain in full (rest from reference TRBV30 and TRBJ2-1): SQTIHQWPATLVQPVGSPLSLECTVEGTSNPNLYWYRQAAGRGLQLLFYSVGIGQISSEVPQNLSASRPQDRQFILSSKKLLLSDSGFYLCAWSVAAGGYNEQFFGPGTRLTVL.

There are a few counts of this clonotype. The CDR3 coding sequence is TGTGCCAGCAGCTTAGCGCCGGGACAGGGCAGGGAGACCCAGTACTTC. Protein: CASSLAPGQGRETQYF. The V call is TRBV7-9, the J call TRBJ2-5, with 9 bases lining up with TRBD1. There are 16 residues in the CDR3. Looked up from germline, CDR1 is SEHNR and CDR2 is FQNEAQ (reference sequence). Losses at the gene ends were 0 bases for V and 5 bases for J; bases not matched to a gene: 7.

This clonotype was counted a few times. The chain links TRBV2 to TRBJ2-1; D not resolved. The V gene's germline CDR1 is SNHLY and CDR2 FYNNEI. This CDR3 region has 12 residues. V shed 6 bases and J shed 10 bases, with 13 bases lying between them. CDR3 amino acids: CASRRAQSEQFF. The CDR3 DNA reads TGTGCCAGCAGAAGGGCGCAAAGCGAGCAGTTCTTC.

The gene calls are TRBV19 and TRBJ1-1; TRBD1 matches 9 bases. Per the germline V gene, CDR1 is LNHDA and CDR2 is SQIVND (reference sequence). The CDR3 covers 16 residues. Trimming at V came to 5 bases and at J to 1 base, leaving 8 bases not matched to a gene. CDR3 nucleotide sequence: TGTGCCAGTAGTCCCCAACAGGGGGCACAGAACACTGAAGCTTTCTTT. Its protein product is CASSPQQGAQNTEAFF.

The genes are TRBV20-1 and TRBJ2-7, with D possibly TRBD1 on 5 matching bases. The length of the CDR3 is 16 residues. V lost 0 bases, J lost 3 bases, and 18 bases lay in between. CDR1 is DFQATT, CDR2 SNEGSKA, per germline (reference sequence). DNA for the CDR3: TGCAGTGCTAGAGATTTTGTAGGCGACAGAAACTACGAGCAGTACTTC. It encodes CSARDFVGDRNYEQYF.

This clonotype showed up just a few times. The rearrangement links TRBV7-6 to TRBJ2-2, with 9 positions matching TRBD2. After removal of 3 bases from V and 4 bases from J, the junction contained 3 bases not matched to a gene. Germline loops: CDR1 SGHVS, CDR2 FNYEAQ. The CDR3 is 15 residues long. In nucleotides, the CDR3 is TGTGCCAGCAGCTTCACTAGCGGGCCCACCGGGGAGCTGTTTTTT. Its protein is CASSFTSGPTGELFF. The complete variable domain, with remaining parts taken from reference TRBV7-6 and TRBJ2-2, reads GAGVSQSPRYKVTKRGQDVALRCDPISGHVSLYWYRQALGQGPEFLTYFNYEAQQDKSGLPNDRFSAERPEGSISTLTIQRTEQRDSAMYRCASSFTSGPTGELFFGEGSRLTVL.

This clonotype occurred a few times. The chain joins TRBV25-1 to TRBJ1-2; D unclear. The germline gives CDR1 MGHDK, CDR2 SYGVNS. CDR3 length: 12 amino acids. V shed 4 bases and J shed 5 bases, with 8 bases lying between them. CDR3 sequence: CASSGDAYGYTF. CDR3 DNA: TGTGCCAGCAGTGGGGATGCTTATGGCTACACCTTC.

V and J are TRBV19 and TRBJ2-5; tentative D call: TRBD2 (5 bases). V shed 6 bases and J shed 5 bases, with 13 bases lying between them. This CDR3 contains 13 residues. Germline V gene data show CDR1 as LNHDA and CDR2 as SQIVND (reference sequence). The CDR3 sequence: CASSHGGQETQYF. The CDR3 nucleotides are TGTGCCAGTAGCCACGGAGGTCAGGAGACCCAGTACTTC.